This T cell receptor (beta chain) was identified during a study of blood T cell repertoires in COVID-19. Study information: In each case, the material was cDNA or gDNA derived from T cells, B-cell-depleted T cells, or PBMCs.

Germline CDR1 reads SGHNT; CDR2 reads YYREEE (reference sequence). This CDR3 is built from 14 residues. The V segment lost 3 bases and the J segment 8 bases; nucleotides outside the gene matches: 7. Participants, about 18 to 90 years old, spanned some 23 US areas. Recovery among Cohort 3 donors was established by two negative PCRs, clearance, or symptom resolution. As processed by the authors: Nucleated cell counts were estimated from reference gene primer amplification. Measured with immunoSEQ multiplex PCR; TCRdb has only the in-frame clones, and not every one. The DNA gave D and trimming, while V, J and clone size come from that table. The sample includes about 200,000 clones, more than 65% of them seen just once.

This TCR derives from a man in his forties who had recovered from COVID-19. The sequenced sample was PBMCs or T cells enriched from blood (not recorded which). The chain is built from TRBV5-4 and TRBJ2-1; TRBD2 aligns across 8 bases. As DNA, the CDR3 is TGTGCCAGCAGCTACCAAAGCGGGGGAGATGAGCAGTTCTTC. Amino acid sequence: CASSYQSGGDEQFF.